The T cell receptor (beta chain) described here comes from a study of shared clonotypes between healthy human individuals. Splitting of CD4+ cells produced CD45RA+ naive and CD45RA-negative memory subsets. Here immunoSEQ multiplex PCR was the method, and the copy in TCRdb shows in-frame clones only, minus some. The sample shows over a million clones, over 95% of them seen only once. What was sequenced was naive CD4+ T cells sorted from blood. The subset: CD45RA+ positively selected. The TCR sequence derives from a man in his thirties or forties in good health.

DNA for the CDR3: TGCGCCAGCAGCTCCGGGGGGGCCCCCTACGAGCAGTACTTC. It specifies CASSSGGAPYEQYF. This chain joins TRBV5-1 and TRBJ2-7; TRBD2 aligns across 8 bases. The V and J ends lost 3 bases and 2 bases, in that order; junction bases with no gene match: 4. The CDR3 length is 14 residues. Germline-derived CDR1 and CDR2 are SGHRS and YFSETQ.